One sample yielded the 5 T cell receptor beta chains listed below, sequenced in a study of Ad26.COV2.S vaccination and SARS-CoV-2 variants. Noted treatment: some 20 received Ad26.COV2.S at low or high dose, single or two shots; several received placebo; per-sample allocation not given. At day 63 after the first vaccine or placebo injection, samples were drawn. Assay: immunoSEQ multiplex PCR; the TCRdb copy retains only in-frame clones and omits some. This table has hundreds of thousands of clones, under 90% appearing once. The sequenced sample was peripheral blood, obtained in a trial of Ad26.COV2.S vaccine versus placebo. The receptor set was obtained from a person aged 18-65 years who received the Ad26.COV2.S COVID-19 vaccine or a placebo.

The rearrangement links TRBV12-5 to TRBJ2-2, with TRBD2 identical over 13 bases. Looked up from germline, CDR1 is LGHNT and CDR2 is FRNRAP. The CDR3 is made up of 17 amino acids. After removal of 1 base from V and 1 base from J, the junction contained 0 bases not matched to a gene. The CDR3 DNA sequence: TGTGCTAGTGGTTTGGGGACTAGCGGGGGGAACACCGGGGAGCTGTTTTTT. It specifies CASGLGTSGGNTGELFF. Full variable domain (outside the CDR3, taken from reference TRBV12-5 and TRBJ2-2): DARVTQTPRHKVTEMGQEVTMRCQPILGHNTVFWYRQTMMQGLELLAYFRNRAPLDDSGMPKDRFSAEMPDATLATLKIQPSEPRDSAVYFCASGLGTSGGNTGELFFGEGSRLTVL.

This chain connects TRBV9 to TRBJ1-3; a weak D match, TRBD1 (6 bases). The CDR3 totals 16 residues. The V gene lost 0 bases and the J gene lost 5 bases, with 15 bases spanning the gap. Germline V gene lookup returns CDR1 SGDLS and CDR2 YYNGEE. DNA for the CDR3: TGTGCCAGCAGCGTAGCACCGGGGGCCGGACGAAACACCATATATTTT. Amino acids: CASSVAPGAGRNTIYF. Full variable domain (outside the CDR3, taken from reference TRBV9 and TRBJ1-3): DSGVTQTPKHLITATGQRVTLRCSPRSGDLSVYWYQQSLDQGLQFLIQYYNGEERAKGNILERFSAQQFPDLHSELNLSSLELGDSALYFCASSVAPGAGRNTIYFGEGSWLTVV.

The chain uses TRBV6-5 and TRBJ2-7, with D possibly being TRBD1 (5 bases). The CDR3 totals 13 residues. Germline V lookup: CDR1 MNHEY, CDR2 SVGAGI. The V end was cut by 6 bases, the J end by 3 bases, with 12 bases between. The CDR3 protein is CASREQGIYEQYF. CDR3 sequence (DNA): TGTGCCAGCAGGGAGCAGGGTATCTACGAGCAGTACTTC.

This sequence joins TRBV28 and TRBJ1-2; no reliable D call. The CDR3 totals 14 residues. CDR1 MDHEN and CDR2 SYDVKM come from the germline V gene. Deletions cut 5 bases from V and 5 bases from J, with 15 bases between. CDR3 sequence: CASSVQRRVYGYTF. The CDR3 DNA sequence: TGTGCCAGCAGTGTACAGAGGAGGGTTTATGGCTACACCTTC.

The rearrangement links TRBV2 to TRBJ2-7; 8 positions agree with TRBD2. The CDR3 totals 14 residues. V shed 7 bases and J 2 bases; nucleotides not matched to a gene: 7. CDR1 and CDR2 (germline): SNHLY, FYNNEI. This CDR3 reads CASMGREDPYEQYF. The CDR3 DNA reads as TGTGCCAGCATGGGGCGGGAGGATCCCTACGAGCAGTACTTC.